The 5 T cell receptor beta chains below come from one sample, sequenced in a study of T cell changes during pregnancy in multiple sclerosis. The table came from immunoSEQ multiplex PCR; TCRdb's copy has only in-frame clones and leaves some out. The sample includes tens of thousands of clones, over 80% of them seen just once. Sequencing used CD8+ T cells from peripheral blood mononuclear cells, obtained in the third trimester of pregnancy. These receptors were obtained from a female donor in good health, enrolled as a control in a pregnancy study.

The chain joins TRBV29-1 to TRBJ2-7; 10 positions match TRBD2. CDR3 length equals 13 residues. V trimming: 4 bases; J trimming: 0 bases; junction bases outside the gene matches: 0. In germline, CDR1 is SQVTM, CDR2 ANQGSEA. DNA for the CDR3: TGCAGCGTTGGACTAGCGGGCTCCTACGAGCAGTACTTC. It translates to CSVGLAGSYEQYF.

The rearrangement links TRBV30 to TRBJ2-7, with TRBD1 matching over 8 bases. The V gene end was trimmed by 2 bases and the J gene end by 6 bases; junction bases not matched to a gene: 6. Germline assignment: CDR1 GTSNPN and CDR2 SVGIG (reference sequence). There are 13 residues in the CDR3. Here the CDR3 reads CAWSLTGGGEQYF. CDR3 nucleotide sequence: TGTGCCTGGAGTCTCACAGGGGGAGGCGAGCAGTACTTC.

The rearrangement joins TRBV9 to TRBJ1-4; D possibly corresponds to TRBD1 (6 bases). Germline V lookup: CDR1 SGDLS, CDR2 YYNGEE. The CDR3 contains 15 residues. V shed 3 bases and J shed 5 bases, with 14 bases lying between them. CDR3 DNA sequence: TGTGCCAGCAGCGCCCACAGGGTTGGAAATGAAAAACTGTTTTTT. Its translation is CASSAHRVGNEKLFF.

This sequence joins TRBV6-4 and TRBJ2-1, with 13 bases matching TRBD2. This CDR3 region has 14 residues. After removal of 8 bases from V and 6 bases from J, the junction contained 4 bases not matched to a gene. The germline V gene has CDR1 MRHNA and CDR2 SNTAGT. CDR3 DNA: TGTGCCAGCGCAAGGACTAGCGGGGGCAATGAGCAGTTCTTC. Protein: CASARTSGGNEQFF.

The chain is built from TRBV5-1 and TRBJ1-4; D is perhaps TRBD1 (5 bases). V was cut by 5 bases and J by 7 bases, with 12 bases left in between. The CDR3 has 13 residues. CDR1 and CDR2 (germline): SGHRS, YFSETQ. CDR3 sequence: CASREVGAEKLFF. The CDR3 DNA follows: TGCGCCAGCAGAGAGGTAGGGGCTGAAAAACTGTTTTTT. Based on the CDR3 plus reference TRBV5-1 and TRBJ1-4, the full variable domain is KAGVTQTPRYLIKTRGQQVTLSCSPISGHRSVSWYQQTPGQGLQFLFEYFSETQRNKGNFPGRFSGRQFSNSRSEMNVSTLELGDSALYLCASREVGAEKLFFGSGTQLSVL.